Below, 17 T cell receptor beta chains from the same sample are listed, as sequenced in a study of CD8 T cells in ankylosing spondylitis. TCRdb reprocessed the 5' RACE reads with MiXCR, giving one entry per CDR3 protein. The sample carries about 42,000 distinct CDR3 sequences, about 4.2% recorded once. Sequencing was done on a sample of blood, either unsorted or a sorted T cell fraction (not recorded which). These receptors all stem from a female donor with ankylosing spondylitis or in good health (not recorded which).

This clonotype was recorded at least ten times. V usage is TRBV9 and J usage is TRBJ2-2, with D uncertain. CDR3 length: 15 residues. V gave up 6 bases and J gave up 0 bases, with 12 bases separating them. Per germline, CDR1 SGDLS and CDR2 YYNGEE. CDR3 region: CASNPGHANTGELFF. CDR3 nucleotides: TGTGCCAGCAACCCCGGGCACGCGAACACCGGGGAGCTGTTTTTT.

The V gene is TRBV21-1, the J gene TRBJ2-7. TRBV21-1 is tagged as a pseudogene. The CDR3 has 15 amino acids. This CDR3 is CASSKSPTGVYEQYF. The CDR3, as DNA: TGTGCCAGCAGCAAATCGCCGACAGGAGTCTACGAGCAGTACTTC.

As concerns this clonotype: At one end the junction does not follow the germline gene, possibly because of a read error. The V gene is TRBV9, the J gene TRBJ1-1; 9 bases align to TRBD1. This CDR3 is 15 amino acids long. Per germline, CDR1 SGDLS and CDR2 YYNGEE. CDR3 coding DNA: TGTGCCAGCAGCAAAGCGGGACAGGGAAACACTAAAGCTTTCTTT. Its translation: CASSKAGQGNTKAFF.

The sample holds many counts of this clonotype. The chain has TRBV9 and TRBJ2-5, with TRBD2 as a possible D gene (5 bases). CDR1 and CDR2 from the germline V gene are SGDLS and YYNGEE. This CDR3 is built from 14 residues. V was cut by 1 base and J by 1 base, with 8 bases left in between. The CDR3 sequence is CASSVTGIQETQYF. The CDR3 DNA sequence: TGTGCCAGCAGCGTAACCGGGATCCAAGAGACCCAGTACTTC.

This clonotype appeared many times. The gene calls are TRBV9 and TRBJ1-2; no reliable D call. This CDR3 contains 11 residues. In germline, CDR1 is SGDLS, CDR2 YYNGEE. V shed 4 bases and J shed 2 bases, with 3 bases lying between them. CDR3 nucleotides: TGTGCCAGCAGCTTAAACTATGGCTACACCTTC. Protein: CASSLNYGYTF.

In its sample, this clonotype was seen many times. The CDR3 DNA follows: TGTGCCAGCAGCGCTGAGGGGGCGGGGGGGCTCGATACGCAGTATTTT. Its protein is CASSAEGAGGLDTQYF. This sequence joins TRBV9 and TRBJ2-3; TRBD2 agrees at 9 bases. The germline V gene encodes CDR1 SGDLS and CDR2 YYNGEE. This CDR3 spans 16 amino acids. The V and J ends lost 3 bases and 6 bases, in that order; junction bases with no gene match: 11.

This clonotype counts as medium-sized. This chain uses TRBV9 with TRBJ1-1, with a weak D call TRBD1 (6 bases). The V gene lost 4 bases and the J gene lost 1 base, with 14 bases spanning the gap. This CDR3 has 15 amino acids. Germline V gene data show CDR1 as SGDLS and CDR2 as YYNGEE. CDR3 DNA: TGTGCCAGCAGCAAGACGGACAGACCGAACACTGAAGCTTTCTTT. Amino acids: CASSKTDRPNTEAFF. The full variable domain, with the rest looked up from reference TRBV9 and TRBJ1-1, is DSGVTQTPKHLITATGQRVTLRCSPRSGDLSVYWYQQSLDQGLQFLIQYYNGEERAKGNILERFSAQQFPDLHSELNLSSLELGDSALYFCASSKTDRPNTEAFFGQGTRLTVV.

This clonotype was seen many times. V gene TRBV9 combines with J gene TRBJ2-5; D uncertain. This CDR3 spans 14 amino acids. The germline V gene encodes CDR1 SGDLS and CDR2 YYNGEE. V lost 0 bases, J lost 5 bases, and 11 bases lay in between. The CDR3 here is CASSVAPGLETQYF. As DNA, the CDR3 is TGTGCCAGCAGCGTAGCTCCGGGTTTGGAGACCCAGTACTTC.

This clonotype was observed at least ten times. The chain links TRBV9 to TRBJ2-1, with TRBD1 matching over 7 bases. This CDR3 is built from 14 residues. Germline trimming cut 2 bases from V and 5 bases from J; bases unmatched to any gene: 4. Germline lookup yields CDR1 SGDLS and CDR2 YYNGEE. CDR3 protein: CASSVGDSDNEQFF. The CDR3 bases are TGTGCCAGCAGCGTTGGGGACAGCGACAATGAGCAGTTCTTC.

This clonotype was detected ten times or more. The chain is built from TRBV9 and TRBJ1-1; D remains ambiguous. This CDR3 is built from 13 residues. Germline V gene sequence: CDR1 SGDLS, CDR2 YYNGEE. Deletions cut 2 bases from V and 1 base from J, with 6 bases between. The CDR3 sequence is CASSVEQNTEAFF. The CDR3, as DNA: TGTGCCAGCAGCGTTGAACAGAACACTGAAGCTTTCTTT.

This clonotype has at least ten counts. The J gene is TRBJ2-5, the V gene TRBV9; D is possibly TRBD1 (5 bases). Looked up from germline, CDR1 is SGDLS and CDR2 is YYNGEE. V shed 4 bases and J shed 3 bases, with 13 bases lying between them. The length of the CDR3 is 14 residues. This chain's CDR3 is CASSPTTGKETQYF. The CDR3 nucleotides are TGTGCCAGCAGCCCAACTACAGGAAAAGAGACCCAGTACTTC.

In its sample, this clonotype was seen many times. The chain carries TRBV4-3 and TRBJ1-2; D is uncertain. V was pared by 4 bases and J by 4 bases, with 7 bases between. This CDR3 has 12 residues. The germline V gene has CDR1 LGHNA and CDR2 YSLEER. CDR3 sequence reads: CASSPWIYGYTF. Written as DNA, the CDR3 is TGCGCCAGCAGCCCCTGGATCTATGGCTACACCTTC.

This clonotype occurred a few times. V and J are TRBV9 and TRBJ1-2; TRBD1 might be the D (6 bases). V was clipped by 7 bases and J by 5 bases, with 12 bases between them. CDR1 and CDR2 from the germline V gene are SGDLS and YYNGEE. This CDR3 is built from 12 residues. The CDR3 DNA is TGTGCCAGCCGAGGGGGGGCTTATGGCTACACCTTC. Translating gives CASRGGAYGYTF.

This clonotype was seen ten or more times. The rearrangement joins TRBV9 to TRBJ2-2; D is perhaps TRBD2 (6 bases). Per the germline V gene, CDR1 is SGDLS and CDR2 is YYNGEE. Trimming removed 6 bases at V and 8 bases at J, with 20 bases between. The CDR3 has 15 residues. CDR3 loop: CASITGLSMAGELFF. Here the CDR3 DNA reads TGTGCCAGCATCACGGGACTCTCTATGGCGGGGGAGCTGTTTTTT.

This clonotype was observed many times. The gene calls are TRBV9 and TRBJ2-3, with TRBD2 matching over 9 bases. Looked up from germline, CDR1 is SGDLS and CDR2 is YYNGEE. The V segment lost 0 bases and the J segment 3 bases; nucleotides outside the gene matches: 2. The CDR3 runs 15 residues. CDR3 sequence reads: CASSVGLAETDTQYF. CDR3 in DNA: TGTGCCAGCAGCGTAGGACTAGCGGAGACAGATACGCAGTATTTT.

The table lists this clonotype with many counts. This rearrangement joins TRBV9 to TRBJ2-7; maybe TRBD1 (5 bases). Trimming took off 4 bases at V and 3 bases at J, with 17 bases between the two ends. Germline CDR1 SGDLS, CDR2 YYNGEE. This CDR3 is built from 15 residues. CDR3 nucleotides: TGTGCCAGCAGCCCCGGACCAGGGAACCTCTACGAGCAGTACTTC. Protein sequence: CASSPGPGNLYEQYF. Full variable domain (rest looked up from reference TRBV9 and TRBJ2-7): DSGVTQTPKHLITATGQRVTLRCSPRSGDLSVYWYQQSLDQGLQFLIQYYNGEERAKGNILERFSAQQFPDLHSELNLSSLELGDSALYFCASSPGPGNLYEQYFGPGTRLTVT.

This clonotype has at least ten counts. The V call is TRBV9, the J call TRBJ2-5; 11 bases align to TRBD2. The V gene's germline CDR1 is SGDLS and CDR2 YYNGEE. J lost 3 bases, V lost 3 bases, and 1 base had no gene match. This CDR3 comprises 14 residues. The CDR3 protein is CASSATSGEETQYF. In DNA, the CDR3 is TGTGCCAGCAGCGCGACTAGCGGGGAAGAGACCCAGTACTTC.